Below are 6 T cell receptor beta chains sequenced from a single sample in a study of shared clonotypes between healthy human individuals. Method: immunoSEQ multiplex PCR; TCRdb's copy keeps in-frame clones and lacks some. The sample shows hundreds of thousands of clones, 73% of them seen only once. The sequenced sample consisted of memory CD4+ T cells sorted from blood. Subset: CD45RA-negative fraction. These receptor sequences come from a young woman in good health.

The chain couples TRBV28 to TRBJ1-5, with D possibly matching TRBD1 (6 bases). CDR3 size: 14 residues. The V end was cut by 5 bases, the J end by 4 bases, with 12 bases between. CDR1 MDHEN and CDR2 SYDVKM come from the germline V gene. CDR3 amino acids: CASSVGGGNQPQHF. CDR3 bases: TGTGCCAGCAGTGTAGGGGGGGGTAATCAGCCCCAGCATTTT.

Points on this clone: The same CDR3 also results from other DNA sequences found in this sample. The J gene is TRBJ1-1, the V gene TRBV5-1, with 9 bases that match TRBD1. Germline assignment: CDR1 SGHRS and CDR2 YFSETQ. The CDR3 totals 14 residues. J was trimmed by 4 bases and V by 4 bases; bases with no gene match: 5. CDR3 nucleotide sequence: TGCGCCAGCAGCCAGACAGGGGGTGGCACTGAAGCTTTCTTT. Translating gives CASSQTGGGTEAFF.

The chain carries TRBV19 and TRBJ1-2; 8 nucleotides agree with TRBD1. Per germline, CDR1 LNHDA and CDR2 SQIVND (reference sequence). V gave up 5 bases and J gave up 3 bases; unmatched junction bases: 8. The CDR3 is 15 amino acids. CDR3: CASSPMDRDYYGYTF. CDR3 bases: TGTGCCAGTAGTCCCATGGACAGGGACTACTATGGCTACACCTTC. Combining the CDR3 with reference TRBV19 and TRBJ1-2 gives the whole variable domain DGGITQSPKYLFRKEGQNVTLSCEQNLNHDAMYWYRQDPGQGLRLIYYSQIVNDFQKGDIAEGYSVSREKKESFPLTVTSAQKNPTAFYLCASSPMDRDYYGYTFGSGTRLTVV.

This clone is a singleton in its sample. The chain has TRBV14 and TRBJ2-2; TRBD1 agrees at 8 bases. Germline lookup yields CDR1 SGHDN and CDR2 FVKESK. The CDR3 is 14 amino acids. V shed 5 bases and J 7 bases; nucleotides not matched to a gene: 6. The CDR3 region has the DNA TGTGCCAGCAGCTTTCAGGGGGCAATCGGGGAGCTGTTTTTT. As protein: CASSFQGAIGELFF.

This clone turned up a few times. Additional DNA sequences in this sample encode the identical CDR3. The genes are TRBV5-1 and TRBJ2-1; 7 bases are a match to TRBD2. Trimming removed 2 bases from V and 3 bases from J; junction bases left unmatched: 5. The CDR3 loop spans 15 amino acids. Germline V gene data show CDR1 as SGHRS and CDR2 as YFSETQ. In nucleotides, the CDR3 is TGCGCCAGCAGCTTCGGCGGCGGGGGCTACAATGAGCAGTTCTTC. Protein product: CASSFGGGGYNEQFF.

This clone occurred a few times. The chain recombines TRBV6-6 with TRBJ2-2, with 7 bases aligning to TRBD2. The CDR3 is 14 residues long. CDR1 MNHNY and CDR2 SVGAGI come from the germline V gene (reference sequence). V lost 8 bases and J lost 0; bases outside the gene matches: 3. CDR3 region: CASRLAPNTGELFF. DNA of the CDR3: TGTGCCAGCCGACTAGCCCCGAACACCGGGGAGCTGTTTTTT.